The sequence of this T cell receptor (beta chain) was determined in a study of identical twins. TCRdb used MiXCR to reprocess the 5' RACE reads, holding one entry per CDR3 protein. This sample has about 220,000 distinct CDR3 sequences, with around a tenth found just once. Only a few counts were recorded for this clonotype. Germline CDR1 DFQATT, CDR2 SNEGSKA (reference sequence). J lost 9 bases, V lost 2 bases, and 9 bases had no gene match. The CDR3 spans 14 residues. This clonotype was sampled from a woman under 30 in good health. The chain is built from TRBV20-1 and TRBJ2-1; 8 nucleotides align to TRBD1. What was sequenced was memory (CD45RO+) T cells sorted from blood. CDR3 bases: TGCAGTGCTAGATTTAGGACAGGGATTGGTGAGCAGTTCTTC. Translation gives CSARFRTGIGEQFF.